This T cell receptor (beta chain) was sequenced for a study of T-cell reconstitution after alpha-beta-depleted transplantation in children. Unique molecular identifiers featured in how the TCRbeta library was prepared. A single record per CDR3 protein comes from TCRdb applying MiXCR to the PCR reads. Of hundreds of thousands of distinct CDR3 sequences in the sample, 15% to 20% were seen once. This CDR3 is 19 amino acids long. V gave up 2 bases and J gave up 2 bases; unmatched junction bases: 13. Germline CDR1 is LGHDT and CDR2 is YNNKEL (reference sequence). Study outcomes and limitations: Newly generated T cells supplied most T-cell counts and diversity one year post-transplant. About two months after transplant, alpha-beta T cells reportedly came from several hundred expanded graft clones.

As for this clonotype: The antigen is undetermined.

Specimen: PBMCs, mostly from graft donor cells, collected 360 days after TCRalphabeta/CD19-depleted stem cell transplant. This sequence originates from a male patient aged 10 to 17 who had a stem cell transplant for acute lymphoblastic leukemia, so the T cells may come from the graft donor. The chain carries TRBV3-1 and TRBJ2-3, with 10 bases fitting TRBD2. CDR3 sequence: CASSQLRGFGTSDTDTQYF. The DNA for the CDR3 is TGTGCCAGCAGCCAATTAAGGGGCTTCGGGACTAGCGACACAGATACGCAGTATTTT.